This TCR beta chain was sequenced in a study of T cells in Graves' hyperthyroidism and ophthalmopathy. This clonotype was seen ten or more times. TCR beta CDR3 region amplification was performed from RNA transcripts. Initially, a first-round RT-PCR of the TCR CDR3 employed the HTBI primer set. TCRdb re-analysed the multiplex PCR reads in MiXCR, keeping a single row per CDR3 protein. In the table there are around 400,000 distinct CDR3 sequences, less than 15% of which are singletons. Lactation, pregnancy, other autoimmune disease or uncontrolled infection led to exclusion of patients. The specimen was blood. The sequence derives from a woman aged 18-35 years with Graves' hyperthyroidism.

CDR3 nucleotide sequence: TGTGCCAGCAGTCTATTTTCGGGACTGCAGAACACTGAAGCTTTCTTT. It codes for CASSLFSGLQNTEAFF. The rearrangement links TRBV28 to TRBJ1-1; possible D gene TRBD1, 5 bases. Germline V gene lookup returns CDR1 MDHEN and CDR2 SYDVKM. The CDR3 consists of 16 residues. Between the trimmed V and J ends, which lost 5 bases and 1 base, there was a span of 17 bases.